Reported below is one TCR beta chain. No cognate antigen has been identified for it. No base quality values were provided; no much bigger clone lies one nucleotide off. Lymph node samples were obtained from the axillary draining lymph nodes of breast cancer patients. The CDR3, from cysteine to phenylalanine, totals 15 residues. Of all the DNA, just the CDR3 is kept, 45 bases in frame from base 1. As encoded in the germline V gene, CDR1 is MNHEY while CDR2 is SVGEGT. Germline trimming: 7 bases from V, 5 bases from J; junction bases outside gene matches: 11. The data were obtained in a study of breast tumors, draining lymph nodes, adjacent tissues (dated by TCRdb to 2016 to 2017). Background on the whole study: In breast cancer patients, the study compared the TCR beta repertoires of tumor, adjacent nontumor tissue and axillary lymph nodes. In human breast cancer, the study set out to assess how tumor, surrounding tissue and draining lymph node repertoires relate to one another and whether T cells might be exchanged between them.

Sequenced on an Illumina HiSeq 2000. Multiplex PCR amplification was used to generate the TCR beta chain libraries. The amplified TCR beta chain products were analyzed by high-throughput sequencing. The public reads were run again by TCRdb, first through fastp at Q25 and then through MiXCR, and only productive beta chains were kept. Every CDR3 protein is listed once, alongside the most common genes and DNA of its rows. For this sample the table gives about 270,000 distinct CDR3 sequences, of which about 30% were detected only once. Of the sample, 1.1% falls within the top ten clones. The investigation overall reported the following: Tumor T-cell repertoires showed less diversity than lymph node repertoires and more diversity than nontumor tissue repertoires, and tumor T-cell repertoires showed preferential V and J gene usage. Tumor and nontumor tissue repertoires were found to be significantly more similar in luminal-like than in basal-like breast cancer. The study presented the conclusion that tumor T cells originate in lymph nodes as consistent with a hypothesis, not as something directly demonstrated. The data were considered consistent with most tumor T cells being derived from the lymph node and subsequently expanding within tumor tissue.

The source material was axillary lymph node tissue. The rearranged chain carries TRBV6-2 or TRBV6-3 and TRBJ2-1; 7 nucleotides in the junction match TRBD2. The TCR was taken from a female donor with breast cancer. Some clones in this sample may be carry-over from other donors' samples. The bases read TGTGCCAGCATGCGGCCGGCTAGCGGAAACAATGAGCAGTTCTTC. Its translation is CASMRPASGNNEQFF.